Shown below are 22 T cell receptor beta chains from a single sample sequenced in a study of cytomegalovirus exposure and HLA in healthy donors. 13 Jbeta primers and 60 Vbeta primers were used for the PCR. The method was immunoSEQ multiplex PCR; TCRdb's version includes in-frame clones alone and lacks a portion of them. The repertoire holds about 220,000 clones, with 65% to 85% as singletons. Sequencing input: PBMCs. The receptors shown here come from a boy younger than 10 in good health and CMV-seronegative.

In its sample, this clone was seen once. This chain connects TRBV7-8 to TRBJ1-2, with TRBD1 identical over 10 bases. Unmatched junction bases numbered 15, after V lost 10 bases and J lost 4 bases. The CDR3 covers 16 residues. In germline, CDR1 is SGHVS, CDR2 FQNEAQ. The CDR3 loop is CATIGTGVGRAYGYTF. For the CDR3, the DNA is TGTGCCACTATTGGGACAGGGGTCGGGCGGGCCTATGGCTACACCTTC.

The CDR3 spells CASSRTGTGAISGNTIYF. In DNA form, the CDR3 reads TGTGCCAGCAGCAGAACCGGGACAGGGGCGATCTCTGGAAACACCATATATTTT. The V gene is TRBV11-2, the J gene TRBJ1-3, with TRBD1 identical over 10 bases. V was clipped by 5 bases and J by 0 bases; unmatched bases: 10. CDR3 size: 18 residues. In germline, CDR1 is SGHAT, CDR2 FQNNGV. Supplemented by reference TRBV11-2 and TRBJ1-3, the full variable domain reads EAGVAQSPRYKIIEKRQSVAFWCNPISGHATLYWYQQILGQGPKLLIQFQNNGVVDDSQLPKDRFSAERLKGVDSTLKIQPAKLEDSAVYLCASSRTGTGAISGNTIYFGEGSWLTVV.

As concerns this clone: The junction shows a germline mismatch at one end, possibly a read error. The chain employs TRBV7-2 and TRBJ2-4; D perhaps matches TRBD2 (5 bases). Germline CDR1 reads SGHTA; CDR2 reads FQGNSA. The length of the CDR3 is 16 residues. The CDR3 region has the DNA TGTGCCAGCAGCCCCCGCGAGCGGATAGCCAAAAACATTCAGTGCTTC. This gives the protein CASSPRERIAKNIQCF.

V and J are TRBV6-5 and TRBJ2-1, with TRBD2 as a possible D gene (7 bases). The CDR3 totals 15 residues. In germline, CDR1 is MNHEY, CDR2 SVGAGI. Trimming pared 6 bases from V and 5 bases from J, leaving 17 bases between. In nucleotides, the CDR3 is TGTGCCAGCAGACCTAACTGGGGGGGGCACAATGAGCAGTTCTTC. Protein product: CASRPNWGGHNEQFF.

The chain joins TRBV19 to TRBJ1-4; maybe TRBD1 (5 bases). CDR3 length equals 18 residues. Germline V gene lookup returns CDR1 LNHDA and CDR2 SQIVND (reference sequence). The ends were cut back, 10 bases at V and 0 bases at J, with 24 bases in the middle. The CDR3 region is CANTLSPRQPATNEKLFF. The CDR3 DNA reads TGTGCCAATACCCTCAGTCCGAGACAGCCTGCAACTAATGAAAAACTGTTTTTT.

This clone has a single count. The rearrangement links TRBV20-1 to TRBJ1-3; D not certain. Trimming took 6 bases from V and 4 from J, leaving 7 bases between them. This CDR3 is 11 amino acids long. Germline assignment: CDR1 DFQATT and CDR2 SNEGSKA (reference sequence). In DNA, the CDR3 is TGCAGTGCGTCTTCGGGAAACACCATATATTTT. Translation gives CSASSGNTIYF.

The J gene is TRBJ2-7, the V gene TRBV5-6, with 8 bases matching TRBD2. CDR1 is SGHDT and CDR2 is YYEEEE in the germline V gene. The CDR3 is 16 residues long. The V gene end was trimmed by 0 bases and the J gene end by 2 bases; junction bases not matched to a gene: 7. The CDR3 sequence: CASSLATGRVTYEQYF. The CDR3, as DNA: TGTGCCAGCAGCTTGGCTACCGGGAGGGTTACCTACGAGCAGTACTTC.

V gene TRBV7-6 combines with J gene TRBJ2-5; 8 bases fit TRBD2. The V gene's germline CDR1 is SGHVS and CDR2 FNYEAQ. The CDR3 is 15 residues long. Trimming took 3 bases from V and 3 from J; bases not matched to a gene: 6. Here the CDR3 DNA reads TGTGCCAGCAGCTTTTTTAGCGGGGCCGAAGAGACCCAGTACTTC. It encodes CASSFFSGAEETQYF.

The chain uses TRBV30 and TRBJ2-5, with D tentatively TRBD1 (5 bases). The DNA end is a closer match to TRBJ2-7, so the J assignment may be wrong. This CDR3 contains 13 residues. The germline V gene has CDR1 GTSNPN and CDR2 SVGIG (reference sequence). The CDR3 loop reads CAWTDSRPYEQYF. As DNA, the CDR3 is TGTGCCTGGACAGACAGCCGCCCCTACGAGCAGTACTTC.

V and J are TRBV15 and TRBJ2-3; the match to TRBD1 covers 7 bases. CDR3 length equals 15 residues. V was clipped by 5 bases and J by 5 bases; unmatched bases: 10. Germline V gives CDR1 LNHNV, CDR2 YYDKDF (reference sequence). DNA for the CDR3: TGTGCCACCAGCGACAGGGCGACTCCAGAAGATACGCAGTATTTT. This codes for CATSDRATPEDTQYF.

This sequence joins TRBV6-1 and TRBJ2-1; the match to TRBD2 covers 9 bases. V shed 2 bases, J shed 2 bases, and the junction held 4 bases outside the gene matches. The CDR3 has 16 residues. CDR1 and CDR2 (germline): MNHNS, SASEGT. CDR3 bases: TGTGCCAGCAGTGAATATAGCGGGGGCCCCTACAATGAGCAGTTCTTC. Its protein is CASSEYSGGPYNEQFF.

V gene TRBV5-4 combines with J gene TRBJ1-2; 7 bases are shared with TRBD1. This CDR3 is 16 amino acids long. Trimming at V came to 4 bases and at J to 0 bases, leaving 9 bases not matched to a gene. In germline, CDR1 is SGHNT, CDR2 YYREEE (reference sequence). The CDR3 protein is CASSLPGQNSNYGYTF. The CDR3 nucleotides are TGTGCCAGCAGCCTTCCGGGACAGAACTCTAACTATGGCTACACCTTC.

The gene calls are TRBV11-3 and TRBJ2-1, with a weak D call TRBD1 (6 bases). This CDR3 is built from 15 residues. Trimming removed 5 bases at V and 2 bases at J, with 13 bases between. Germline CDR1 and CDR2: SGHNT and YENEEA. The CDR3 nucleotides are TGTGCCAGCAGCGCGGACAGAATCACCTACAATGAGCAGTTCTTC. This gives the protein CASSADRITYNEQFF.

In this sample, this clone turned up a few times. The rearrangement links TRBV10-3 to TRBJ2-7; no reliable D call. The CDR3 has 13 residues. The germline gives CDR1 ENHRY, CDR2 SYGVKD. The V gene lost 2 bases and the J gene lost 4 bases, with 9 bases spanning the gap. CDR3 sequence (DNA): TGTGCCATCAGTGAGGGTGCCGGGTACGAGCAGTACTTC. This codes for CAISEGAGYEQYF.

This clone has just one count. The chain employs TRBV25-1 and TRBJ2-3; D not resolved. V was pared by 0 bases and J by 3 bases, with 13 bases between. Germline V gene sequence: CDR1 MGHDK, CDR2 SYGVNS. The CDR3 loop spans 16 amino acids. CDR3 amino acids: CASSEYNQRGTDTQYF. Here the CDR3 DNA reads TGTGCCAGCAGTGAATATAATCAGCGAGGAACAGATACGCAGTATTTT.

The V and J genes are TRBV6-6 and TRBJ2-7, with D tentatively TRBD2 (5 bases). V gave up 4 bases and J gave up 2 bases, with 12 bases separating them. CDR1 and CDR2 (germline): MNHNY, SVGAGI (reference sequence). The CDR3 runs 14 residues. CDR3: CASSLKDGTYEQYF. The CDR3 nucleotides are TGTGCCAGCAGTTTGAAGGACGGGACCTACGAGCAGTACTTC.

V and J are TRBV15 and TRBJ2-6; 8 bases match TRBD1. This CDR3 comprises 16 residues. The J segment lost 4 bases and the V segment lost 0 bases, leaving 2 bases of the junction unmatched. Germline V gene lookup returns CDR1 LNHNV and CDR2 YYDKDF (reference sequence). CDR3 nucleotide sequence: TGTGCCACCAGCAGAGACAGGGGGCAAGGGGCCAACGTCCTGACTTTC. This translates into CATSRDRGQGANVLTF.

The chain recombines TRBV7-8 with TRBJ1-4; D possibly corresponds to TRBD1 (6 bases). From germline, CDR1 is SGHVS and CDR2 FQNEAQ. The CDR3 runs 13 residues. V dropped 5 bases and J dropped 8 bases, with 12 bases sitting between them. The CDR3 region has the DNA TGTGCCAGCAGCAACACCGGGACAGAAAAACTGTTTTTT. Translation gives CASSNTGTEKLFF.

The V call is TRBV10-3, the J call TRBJ1-2; possible D gene TRBD1, 5 bases. With 0 bases removed from V and 4 bases from J, the gap between germline ends came to 9 bases. This CDR3 is built from 14 residues. Germline V CDR1 and CDR2: ENHRY, SYGVKD. CDR3 loop: CAISESGRAYGYTF. DNA of the CDR3: TGTGCCATCAGTGAGTCGGGCAGGGCCTATGGCTACACCTTC.

The chain has TRBV6-6 and TRBJ2-7, with 13 positions matching TRBD2. V was pared by 6 bases and J by 5 bases, with 4 bases of the junction left unmatched. The CDR3 contains 14 residues. The germline V gene has CDR1 MNHNY and CDR2 SVGAGI (reference sequence). In DNA form, the CDR3 reads TGTGCCAGCAGAATCGGGACTAGCGGGAACGAGCAGTACTTC. Amino acid sequence: CASRIGTSGNEQYF.

The V gene is TRBV6-1, the J gene TRBJ1-2; D unclear. The CDR3 runs 15 residues. Germline-derived CDR1 and CDR2 are MNHNS and SASEGT. With 2 bases removed from V and 0 bases from J, the gap between germline ends came to 10 bases. In DNA, the CDR3 is TGTGCCAGCAGTGAAACGGGTAAACCTAACTATGGCTACACCTTC. As protein: CASSETGKPNYGYTF.

As concerns this clone: The germline gene is not matched at one end of the junction; a read error may be the cause. The V gene is TRBV7-9, the J gene TRBJ2-7, with 7 bases fitting TRBD1. Germline V lookup: CDR1 SEHNR, CDR2 FQNEAQ (reference sequence). The CDR3 runs 16 residues. The CDR3 protein is CSSSSTWTGLDYEQYF. The CDR3 DNA sequence: TGTTCCAGCAGCTCCACTTGGACAGGCCTTGACTACGAGCAGTACTTC.